The 7 T cell receptor beta chains given below trace back to one sample, sequenced in a study of cytomegalovirus exposure and HLA in healthy donors. Vbeta (60) and Jbeta (13) primers were used in the PCR. Here immunoSEQ multiplex PCR was the method, and the copy in TCRdb shows in-frame clones only, minus some. Seen here are 95,000 to 150,000 clones, 73% observed once, and the top ten hold around 4.5%. Sequenced material: PBMCs. Receptor source: a woman aged 40 to 55 in good health and CMV-seronegative.

The sample holds a few counts of this clone. CDR3 in DNA: TGTGCTAGTGGTCCGGACACGACGAATGAGCAGTTCTTC. Encoded protein: CASGPDTTNEQFF. V usage is TRBV12-5 and J usage is TRBJ2-1, with TRBD1 as a possible D gene (5 bases). V was trimmed by 5 bases and J by 7 bases, leaving 12 bases between them. Germline V gene data show CDR1 as LGHNT and CDR2 as FRNRAP. There are 13 residues in the CDR3.

This chain's CDR3 is CASSPRDYTYEQYF. CDR3 DNA: TGTGCCAGCAGCCCCCGGGACTATACCTACGAGCAGTACTTC. J is TRBJ2-7 and V is TRBV7-9, with TRBD2 matching over 7 bases. This CDR3 spans 14 amino acids. Germline assignment: CDR1 SEHNR and CDR2 FQNEAQ (reference sequence). V was clipped by 5 bases and J by 2 bases; unmatched bases: 6. The variable domain in full, with the rest retrieved from reference TRBV7-9 and TRBJ2-7, is DTGVSQNPRHKITKRGQNVTFRCDPISEHNRLYWYRQTLGQGPEFLTYFQNEAQLEKSRLLSDRFSAERPKGSFSTLEIQRTEQGDSAMYLCASSPRDYTYEQYFGPGTRLTVT.

This chain joins TRBV29-1 and TRBJ2-1, with 7 bases that match TRBD1. The J segment lost 0 bases and the V segment lost 1 base, leaving 6 bases of the junction unmatched. Per the germline V gene, CDR1 is SQVTM and CDR2 is ANQGSEA. The CDR3 consists of 16 residues. This chain's CDR3 is CSVEAPDRYSYNEQFF. The CDR3 region has the DNA TGCAGCGTTGAAGCCCCGGACAGGTACTCCTACAATGAGCAGTTCTTC.

The table lists this clone with a few counts. The CDR3 coding sequence is TGCGCCAGCAGCCCAGCCCCCGGGGGCGAGCAGTACTTC. Protein product: CASSPAPGGEQYF. The V gene is TRBV5-1, the J gene TRBJ2-7, with D possibly matching TRBD2 (6 bases). Deletions cut 4 bases from V and 6 bases from J, with 14 bases between. Germline V gives CDR1 SGHRS, CDR2 YFSETQ. The CDR3 runs to 13 residues.

The chain has TRBV27 and TRBJ2-5; TRBD2 might be the D (6 bases). Per the germline V gene, CDR1 is MNHEY and CDR2 is SMNVEV (reference sequence). V was clipped by 3 bases and J by 4 bases, with 12 bases between them. The CDR3 has 14 amino acids. In DNA form, the CDR3 reads TGTGCCAGCAGTTTGGGGGGAAGGTTAGAGACCCAGTACTTC. It codes for CASSLGGRLETQYF.

This clone was observed a few times. The chain is built from TRBV18 and TRBJ2-7, with 8 bases identical to TRBD1. CDR1 is KGHSH and CDR2 is LQKENI in the germline V gene. V dropped 6 bases and J dropped 5; count of bases not matched to a gene: 6. This CDR3 contains 13 residues. CDR3 protein: CASSPTGVHEQYF. The CDR3 DNA sequence: TGTGCCAGCTCTCCGACAGGGGTCCACGAGCAGTACTTC.

The chain recombines TRBV4-1 with TRBJ1-1, with a tentative D call TRBD1 (5 bases). The CDR3 runs to 16 residues. Germline V gene lookup returns CDR1 MGHRA and CDR2 YSYEKL. V was trimmed by 0 bases and J by 0 bases, leaving 11 bases between them. The CDR3 sequence: CASSQDRVGVNTEAFF. The CDR3 nucleotides are TGCGCCAGCAGCCAAGATCGTGTAGGGGTGAACACTGAAGCTTTCTTT.